Presented here are 15 T cell receptor beta chains from one specimen sequenced in a study of CD8 T cells in Susac syndrome. With random hexamers, 0.5 to 1 ug RNA was reverse transcribed. TCRdb analysed the immunoSEQ multiplex PCR reads with MiXCR anew, one entry per CDR3 protein. This sample has around 190,000 distinct CDR3 sequences, with over 85% found just once. Specimen: CD4+ T cells from PBMCs. The receptors derive from a human donor in good health.

The V and J genes are TRBV6-1 and TRBJ2-6, with D possibly TRBD1 on 6 matching bases. The CDR3 extends over 16 amino acids. Germline CDR1 and CDR2: MNHNS and SASEGT. The V end lost 3 bases, the J end lost 2 bases, and 11 bases lay between the germline ends. CDR3 sequence reads: CASSDRGGTGANVLTF. CDR3 sequence (DNA): TGTGCCAGCAGTGACAGGGGCGGAACTGGGGCCAACGTCCTGACTTTC.

The chain links TRBV5-4 to TRBJ2-3; D is undetermined. Looked up from germline, CDR1 is SGHNT and CDR2 is YYREEE (reference sequence). V lost 4 bases to trimming and J lost 5 bases, with 20 bases between them. This CDR3 spans 16 amino acids. CDR3 sequence (DNA): TGTGCCAGCAGCCCGTTCAACCCGGTAAACAGAGATACGCAGTATTTT. Its translation is CASSPFNPVNRDTQYF.

V is TRBV3-1 and J is TRBJ2-1, with TRBD2 matching 7 bases. After removal of 4 bases from V and 6 bases from J, the junction contained 9 bases not matched to a gene. This CDR3 spans 15 amino acids. The germline V gene has CDR1 LGHDT and CDR2 YNNKEL (reference sequence). This CDR3 reads CASSPPGGGGNEQFF. The CDR3 bases are TGTGCCAGCAGCCCTCCGGGGGGAGGAGGCAATGAGCAGTTCTTC.

The J gene is TRBJ2-5, the V gene TRBV2; TRBD2 might be the D (6 bases). CDR3 length: 14 amino acids. Trimming shortened V by 8 bases and J by 2 bases, and 15 bases separated the two germline ends. The V gene's germline CDR1 is SNHLY and CDR2 FYNNEI. The CDR3 DNA sequence: TGTGCCAGCGCGGTAGCGGACGGACAAGAGACCCAGTACTTC. It codes for CASAVADGQETQYF.

This clonotype was counted a few times. The chain employs TRBV20-1 and TRBJ1-1; the match to TRBD1 covers 7 bases. CDR1 and CDR2 from the germline V gene are DFQATT and SNEGSKA (reference sequence). The trim removed 0 bases at V and 1 base at J, leaving 2 bases unmatched. This CDR3 is built from 14 residues. The CDR3 region is CSARDSGGNTEAFF. CDR3 coding DNA: TGCAGTGCTAGAGATTCAGGGGGGAACACTGAAGCTTTCTTT.

V gene TRBV3-1 combines with J gene TRBJ2-5, with TRBD2 matching over 16 bases. This CDR3 is 17 amino acids long. Trimming at V came to 4 bases and at J to 5 bases, leaving 7 bases not matched to a gene. Per the germline V gene, CDR1 is LGHDT and CDR2 is YNNKEL (reference sequence). For the CDR3, the DNA is TGTGCCAGCAGCCCTGATCTGGGACTAGCGGGAGGGGAGACCCAGTACTTC. As protein: CASSPDLGLAGGETQYF.

The chain links TRBV29-1 to TRBJ1-2; TRBD1 is a possible D gene (5 bases). V gave up 3 bases and J gave up 6 bases, with 11 bases separating them. Germline V gene data show CDR1 as SQVTM and CDR2 as ANQGSEA. The CDR3 is 12 amino acids. The CDR3 nucleotides read TGCAGCGTTGATCGGCCAGGGAATGGCTACACCTTC. This translates into CSVDRPGNGYTF.

This sequence joins TRBV28 and TRBJ2-1; no clear D gene. CDR1 MDHEN and CDR2 SYDVKM come from the germline V gene. This CDR3 is built from 14 residues. V was shortened by 2 bases and J by 4 bases, with 9 bases between the two germline ends. CDR3 protein: CASSLPRRYNEQFF. The CDR3 DNA reads as TGTGCCAGCAGTTTACCCCGCCGGTACAATGAGCAGTTCTTC.

The genes are TRBV30 and TRBJ1-2; D is unresolved. CDR3 length: 12 amino acids. With 4 bases removed from V and 3 bases from J, the gap between germline ends came to 9 bases. Germline V gene data show CDR1 as GTSNPN and CDR2 as SVGIG (reference sequence). CDR3 protein: CAWIWDYYGYTF. CDR3 in DNA: TGTGCCTGGATCTGGGATTACTATGGCTACACCTTC.

The chain uses TRBV29-1 and TRBJ2-1; maybe TRBD1 (5 bases). This CDR3 is 13 amino acids long. The V and J ends lost 6 bases and 0 bases respectively, with 9 bases between them. From germline, CDR1 is SQVTM and CDR2 ANQGSEA. CDR3 amino acids: CSVRTSSYNEQFF. The CDR3 nucleotides are TGCAGCGTGAGGACATCCTCCTACAATGAGCAGTTCTTC.

This clonotype was found once. The chain employs TRBV6-5 and TRBJ2-3; D gene unclear. CDR3 length: 12 amino acids. Trimming stripped 10 bases from V and 0 bases from J, with 8 bases between. Germline lookup yields CDR1 MNHEY and CDR2 SVGAGI. The CDR3 loop reads CATRLSTDTQYF. DNA for the CDR3: TGTGCCACCCGACTCAGCACAGATACGCAGTATTTT.

This clonotype was seen once. The chain joins TRBV30 to TRBJ1-1, with D perhaps matching TRBD1 (5 bases). The CDR3 spans 15 residues. Trimming shortened V by 0 bases and J by 4 bases, and 15 bases separated the two germline ends. From germline, CDR1 is GTSNPN and CDR2 SVGIG (reference sequence). The CDR3 coding sequence is TGTGCCTGGAGTGTACCGAGGGGTAAATCCACTGAAGCTTTCTTT. Translated: CAWSVPRGKSTEAFF.

This sequence joins TRBV7-2 and TRBJ2-3; 13 positions match TRBD2. The V gene end was trimmed by 1 base and the J gene end by 2 bases; junction bases not matched to a gene: 3. Per germline, CDR1 SGHTA and CDR2 FQGNSA. CDR3 size: 17 residues. The CDR3 bases are TGTGCCAGCAGCTTAGTTGGACTAGCGGGAGTCACAGATACGCAGTATTTT. Its protein product is CASSLVGLAGVTDTQYF.

This chain joins TRBV29-1 and TRBJ2-5; a possible D gene is TRBD1 (6 bases). V was pared by 3 bases and J by 2 bases, with 16 bases between. CDR1 is SQVTM, CDR2 ANQGSEA, per germline. The CDR3 extends over 15 amino acids. CDR3 region: CSVEVLGTHQETQYF. The CDR3 nucleotides are TGCAGCGTTGAGGTTCTGGGGACACATCAAGAGACCCAGTACTTC. The full variable domain, in which reference TRBV29-1 and TRBJ2-5 provide the parts outside the CDR3, is SAVISQKPSRDICQRGTSLTIQCQVDSQVTMMFWYRQQPGQSLTLIATANQGSEATYESGFVIDKFPISRPNLTFSTLTVSNMSPEDSSIYLCSVEVLGTHQETQYFGPGTRLLVL.

This clonotype was recorded once. The chain couples TRBV7-9 to TRBJ1-2, with TRBD1 identical over 12 bases. The CDR3 loop spans 15 amino acids. V trimming: 4 bases; J trimming: 6 bases; junction bases outside the gene matches: 6. Germline V gives CDR1 SEHNR, CDR2 FQNEAQ (reference sequence). Here the CDR3 DNA reads TGTGCCAGCAGCTCGAGTGGGACAGGGGGCGATGGCTACACCTTC. This codes for CASSSSGTGGDGYTF.